The sequence of this TCR beta chain was determined in a study of tumor-infiltrating lymphocytes in primary liver carcinoma. The wider study: Productive TCRbeta read yields ran from roughly 3.9 to 6.8 million per sample and were similar between tissues.

Study-level findings and limits: Pairs of tumor regions overlapped more than tumor-adjacent and tumor-blood pairs did.

Germline CDR1 and CDR2: MNHEY and SVGAGI. This CDR3 spans 14 amino acids. From approximately 20-30 mg of unsorted bulk tissue, DNA and RNA were co-extracted together. This clonotype was detected only a few times. Antigen specificity is unknown. This sequence may be a read error, since a much larger clone differs from it by one base. Priming with a constant-region primer yielded TCR beta cDNA from approximately 500 ng total RNA. A slightly modified ARM-PCR protocol with three nested multiplex PCR rounds produced these TCR beta libraries. TRBV1-TRBV30 forward primers paired with a C-beta reverse primer were used in the first two PCR rounds, which ran roughly 10 cycles each. TCRdb redid the calling of the multiplex PCR reads with MiXCR, one entry per CDR3 protein. The table shows about 130,000 distinct CDR3 sequences, with 64% occurring only once.

Sequencing was done on a sample of liver tumor tissue from sampling region 3. Subset of the sample: tumor region T3, left-lateral pole. This sequence joins TRBV6-5 and TRBJ2-1; 9 nucleotides line up with TRBD2. The sequence was collected from a woman aged 60 to 75 with primary liver carcinoma and hepatitis B virus infection. In DNA form, the CDR3 reads TGTGCCAGCAGTTCCGGCGGGAGGGTTAATGAGCGGTTCTTC. Amino acids: CASSSGGRVNERFF.